This T cell receptor (beta chain) emerged from a study of shared clonotypes between healthy human individuals. Overall study context: Plates per donor: three CD4 naive, three CD4 memory, two CD8 naive, one CD8 memory.

To note about this clone: Its antigen remains unknown.

V was clipped by 4 bases and J by 7 bases; unmatched bases: 5. This CDR3 region has 14 residues. CDR1 is MNHNS, CDR2 SASEGT, per germline. General study findings and limits: The genetic and exposure-history diversity represented was limited by few donors. Incomplete sequencing of sorted subsets was indicated by rarefaction despite large depth. An expected dependence of interdonor clonotype sharing on sequencing depth was noted.

Using immunoSEQ multiplex PCR, the repertoire was profiled, and TCRdb retains in-frame clones only, with some absent. The table has just over 2,000,000 clones, approximately 95% seen once. This chain joins TRBV6-1 and TRBJ2-1; TRBD2 aligns across 9 bases. What was sequenced was naive CD4+ T cells sorted from blood. The subset: CD45RA+ positively selected. This TCR was recovered from a man aged 18 to 29 in good health. The CDR3 loop is CASSVAGGVNEQFF. CDR3 DNA sequence: TGTGCCAGCAGTGTTGCGGGGGGGGTAAATGAGCAGTTCTTC.